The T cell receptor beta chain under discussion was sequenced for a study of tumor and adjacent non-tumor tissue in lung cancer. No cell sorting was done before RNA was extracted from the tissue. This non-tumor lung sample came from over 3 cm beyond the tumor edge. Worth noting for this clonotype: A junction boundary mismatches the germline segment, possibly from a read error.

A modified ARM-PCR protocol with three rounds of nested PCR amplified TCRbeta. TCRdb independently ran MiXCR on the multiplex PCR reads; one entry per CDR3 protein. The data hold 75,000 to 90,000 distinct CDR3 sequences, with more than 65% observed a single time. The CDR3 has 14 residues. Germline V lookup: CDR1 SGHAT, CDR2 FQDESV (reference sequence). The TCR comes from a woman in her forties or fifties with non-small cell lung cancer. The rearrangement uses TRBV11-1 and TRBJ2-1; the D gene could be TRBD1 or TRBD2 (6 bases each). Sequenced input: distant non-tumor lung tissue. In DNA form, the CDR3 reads TGTGCCAGTAGCTTAAGGGGGGACCGGTATGAGCAGTTCTTC. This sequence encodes CASSLRGDRYEQFF.